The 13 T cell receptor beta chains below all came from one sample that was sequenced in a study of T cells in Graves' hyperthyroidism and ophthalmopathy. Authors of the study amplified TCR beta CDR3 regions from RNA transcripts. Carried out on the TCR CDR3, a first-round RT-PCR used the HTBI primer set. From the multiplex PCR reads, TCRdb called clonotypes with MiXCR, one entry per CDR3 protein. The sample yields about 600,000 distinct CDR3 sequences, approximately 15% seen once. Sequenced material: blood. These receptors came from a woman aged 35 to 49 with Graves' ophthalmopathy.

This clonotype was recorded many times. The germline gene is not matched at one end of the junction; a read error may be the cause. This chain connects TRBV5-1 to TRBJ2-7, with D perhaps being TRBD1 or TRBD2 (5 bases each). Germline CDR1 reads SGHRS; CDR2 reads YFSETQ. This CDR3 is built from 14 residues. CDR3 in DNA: TGTGCCAGCAGCTCTGGACAAGGCGGGTACGAGCAGTACTTC. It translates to CASSSGQGGYEQYF. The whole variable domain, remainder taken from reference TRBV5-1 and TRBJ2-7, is KAGVTQTPRYLIKTRGQQVTLSCSPISGHRSVSWYQQTPGQGLQFLFEYFSETQRNKGNFPGRFSGRQFSNSRSEMNVSTLELGDSALYLCASSSGQGGYEQYFGPGTRLTVT.

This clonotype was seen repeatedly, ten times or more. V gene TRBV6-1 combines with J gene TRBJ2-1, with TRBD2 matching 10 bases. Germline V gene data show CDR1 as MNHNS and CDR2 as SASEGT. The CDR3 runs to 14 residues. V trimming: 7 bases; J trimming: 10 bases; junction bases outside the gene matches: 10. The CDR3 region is CASKPLAGEVEQFF. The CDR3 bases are TGTGCCAGCAAACCCCTAGCGGGGGAGGTCGAGCAGTTCTTC.

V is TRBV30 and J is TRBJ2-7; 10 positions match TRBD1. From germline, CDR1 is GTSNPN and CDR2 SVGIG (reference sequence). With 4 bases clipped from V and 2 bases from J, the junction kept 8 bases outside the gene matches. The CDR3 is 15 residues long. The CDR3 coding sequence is TGTGCCTGGACCCTCGGACAGGGGGTCCCCTACGAGCAGTACTTC. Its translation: CAWTLGQGVPYEQYF.

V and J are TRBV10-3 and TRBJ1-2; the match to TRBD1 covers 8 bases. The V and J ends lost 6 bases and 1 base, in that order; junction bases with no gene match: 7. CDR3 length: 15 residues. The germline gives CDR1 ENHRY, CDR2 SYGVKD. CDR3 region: CAIRGQALFNYGYTF. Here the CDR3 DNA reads TGTGCCATCAGGGGACAGGCGCTTTTTAACTATGGCTACACCTTC.

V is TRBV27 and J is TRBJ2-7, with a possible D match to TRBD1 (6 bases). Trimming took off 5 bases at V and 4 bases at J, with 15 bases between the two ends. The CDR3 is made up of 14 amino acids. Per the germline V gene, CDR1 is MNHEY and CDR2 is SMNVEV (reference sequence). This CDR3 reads CASSPRQDGYEQYF. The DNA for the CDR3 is TGTGCCAGCAGTCCCCGACAGGATGGGTACGAGCAGTACTTC.

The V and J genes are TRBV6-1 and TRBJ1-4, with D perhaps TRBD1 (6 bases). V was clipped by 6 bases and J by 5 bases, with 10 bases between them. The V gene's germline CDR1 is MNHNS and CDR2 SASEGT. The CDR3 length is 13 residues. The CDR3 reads CASRTTGNEKLFF. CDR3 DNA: TGTGCCAGCAGAACGACAGGAAATGAAAAACTGTTTTTT.

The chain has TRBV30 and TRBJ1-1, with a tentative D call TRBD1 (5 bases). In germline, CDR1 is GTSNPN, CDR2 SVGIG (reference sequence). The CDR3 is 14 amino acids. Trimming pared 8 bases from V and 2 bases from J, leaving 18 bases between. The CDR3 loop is CAGRTGGPNTEAFF. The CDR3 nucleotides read TGTGCCGGCCGGACCGGGGGACCTAACACTGAAGCTTTCTTT.

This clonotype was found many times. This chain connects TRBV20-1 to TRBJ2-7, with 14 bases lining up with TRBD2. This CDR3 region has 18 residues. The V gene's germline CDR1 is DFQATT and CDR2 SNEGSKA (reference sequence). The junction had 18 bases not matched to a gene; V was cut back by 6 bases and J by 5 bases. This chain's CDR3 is CSALDVAGTSGSSHEQYF. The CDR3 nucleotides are TGCAGTGCCCTAGATGTTGCCGGGACTAGCGGGAGTTCTCACGAGCAGTACTTC.

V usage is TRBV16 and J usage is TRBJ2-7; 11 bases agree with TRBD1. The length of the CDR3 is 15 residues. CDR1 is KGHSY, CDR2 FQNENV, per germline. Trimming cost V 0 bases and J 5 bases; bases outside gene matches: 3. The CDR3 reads CASSQSDRGLNEQYF. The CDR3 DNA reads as TGTGCCAGCAGCCAATCGGACAGGGGGCTAAACGAGCAGTACTTC.

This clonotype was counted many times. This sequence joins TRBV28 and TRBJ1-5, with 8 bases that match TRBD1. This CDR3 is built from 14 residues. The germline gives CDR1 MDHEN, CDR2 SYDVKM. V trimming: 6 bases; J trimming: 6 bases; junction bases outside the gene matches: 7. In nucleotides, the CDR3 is TGTGCCAGCAGGGCCGGACAGGGAGGTCAGCCCCAGCATTTT. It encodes CASRAGQGGQPQHF.

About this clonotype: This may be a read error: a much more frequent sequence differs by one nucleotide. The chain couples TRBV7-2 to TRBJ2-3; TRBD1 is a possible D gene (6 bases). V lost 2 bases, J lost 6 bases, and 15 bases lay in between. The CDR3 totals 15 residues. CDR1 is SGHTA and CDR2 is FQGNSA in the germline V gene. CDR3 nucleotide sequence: TGTGCCAGCAGCTTAATGGCAGGGGTCTGGGATACGCAGTATTTT. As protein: CASSLMAGVWDTQYF. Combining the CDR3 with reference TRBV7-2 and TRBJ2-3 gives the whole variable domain GAGVSQSPSNKVTEKGKDVELRCDPISGHTALYWYRQSLGQGLEFLIYFQGNSAPDKSGLPSDRFSAERTGGSVSTLTIQRTQQEDSAVYLCASSLMAGVWDTQYFGPGTRLTVL.

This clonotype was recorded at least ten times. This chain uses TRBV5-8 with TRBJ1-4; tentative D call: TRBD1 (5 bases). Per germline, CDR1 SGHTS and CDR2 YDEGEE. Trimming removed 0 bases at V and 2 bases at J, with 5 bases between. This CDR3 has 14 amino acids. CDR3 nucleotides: TGTGCCAGCAGCTTGGAGGGGACTAATGAAAAACTGTTTTTT. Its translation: CASSLEGTNEKLFF. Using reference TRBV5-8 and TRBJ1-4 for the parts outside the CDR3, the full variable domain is EAGVTQSPTHLIKTRGQQATLRCSPISGHTSVYWYQQALGLGLQFLLWYDEGEERNRGNFPPRFSGRQFPNYSSELNVNALELEDSALYLCASSLEGTNEKLFFGSGTQLSVL.

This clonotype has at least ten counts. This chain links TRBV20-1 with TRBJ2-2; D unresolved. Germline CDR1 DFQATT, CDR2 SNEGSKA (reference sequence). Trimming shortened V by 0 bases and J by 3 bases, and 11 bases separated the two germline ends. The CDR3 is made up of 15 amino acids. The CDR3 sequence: CSAREGRADTGELFF. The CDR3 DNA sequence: TGCAGTGCTAGAGAGGGAAGGGCGGACACCGGGGAGCTGTTTTTT.